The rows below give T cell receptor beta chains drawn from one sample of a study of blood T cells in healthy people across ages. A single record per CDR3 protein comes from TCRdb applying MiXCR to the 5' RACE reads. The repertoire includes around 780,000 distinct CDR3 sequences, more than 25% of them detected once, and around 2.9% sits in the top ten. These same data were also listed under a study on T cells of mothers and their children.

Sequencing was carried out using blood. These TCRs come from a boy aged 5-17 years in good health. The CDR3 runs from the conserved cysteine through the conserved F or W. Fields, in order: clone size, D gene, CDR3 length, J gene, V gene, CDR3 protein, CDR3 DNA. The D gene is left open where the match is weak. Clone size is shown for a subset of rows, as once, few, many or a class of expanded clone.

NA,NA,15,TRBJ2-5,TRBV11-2,CASSPSWGVEETQYF,TGTGCCAGCAGCCCATCTTGGGGCGTAGAAGAGACCCAGTACTTC
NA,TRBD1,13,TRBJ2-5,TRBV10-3,CASRDRPQETQYF,TGTGCCAGTCGGGACAGGCCGCAAGAGACCCAGTACTTC
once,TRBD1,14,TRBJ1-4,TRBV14,CASSHVTGGEKLFF,TGTGCCAGCAGCCATGTCACAGGGGGTGAAAAACTGTTTTTT
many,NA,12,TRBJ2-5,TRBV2,CASTPGDETQYF,TGTGCCAGCACCCCGGGGGATGAGACCCAGTACTTC
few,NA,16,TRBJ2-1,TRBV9,CASSAPSTRRHNEQFF,TGTGCCAGCAGCGCACCTAGCACCCGTAGGCACAATGAGCAGTTCTTC
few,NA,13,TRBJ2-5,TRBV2,CASSDIIQETQYF,TGTGCCAGCAGTGACATTATTCAAGAGACCCAGTACTTC
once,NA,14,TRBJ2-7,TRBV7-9,CASSETDSTYEQYF,TGTGCCAGCAGCGAGACGGACAGCACCTACGAGCAGTACTTC
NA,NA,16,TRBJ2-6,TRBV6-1,CASGRDPSSGANVLTF,TGTGCCAGCGGGCGGGACCCAAGCTCTGGGGCCAACGTCCTGACTTTC
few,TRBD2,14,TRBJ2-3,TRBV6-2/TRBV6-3,CASTRTSATDTQYF,TGTGCCAGCACCAGGACTAGCGCCACAGATACGCAGTATTTT
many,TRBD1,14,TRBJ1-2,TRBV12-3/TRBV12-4,CASSLAGQENGYTF,TGTGCCAGCAGTTTAGCCGGACAGGAGAATGGCTACACCTTC
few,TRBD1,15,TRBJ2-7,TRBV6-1,CASSALPGQNYEQYF,TGTGCCAGCAGTGCTTTGCCGGGACAGAACTACGAGCAGTACTTC